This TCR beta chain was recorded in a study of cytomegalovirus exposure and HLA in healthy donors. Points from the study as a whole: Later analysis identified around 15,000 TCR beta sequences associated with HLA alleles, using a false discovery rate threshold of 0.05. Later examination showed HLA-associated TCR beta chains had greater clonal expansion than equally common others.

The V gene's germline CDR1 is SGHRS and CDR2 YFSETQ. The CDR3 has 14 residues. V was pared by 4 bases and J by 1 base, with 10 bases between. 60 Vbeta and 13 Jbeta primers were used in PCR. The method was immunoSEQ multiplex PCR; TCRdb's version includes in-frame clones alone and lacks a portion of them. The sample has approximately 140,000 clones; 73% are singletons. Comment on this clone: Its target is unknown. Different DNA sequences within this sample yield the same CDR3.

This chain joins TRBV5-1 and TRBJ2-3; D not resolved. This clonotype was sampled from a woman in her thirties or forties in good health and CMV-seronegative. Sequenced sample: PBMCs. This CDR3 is CASSPGGRTDTQYF. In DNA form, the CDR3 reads TGCGCCAGCAGCCCCGGTGGGCGCACAGATACGCAGTATTTT. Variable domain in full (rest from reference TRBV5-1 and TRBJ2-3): KAGVTQTPRYLIKTRGQQVTLSCSPISGHRSVSWYQQTPGQGLQFLFEYFSETQRNKGNFPGRFSGRQFSNSRSEMNVSTLELGDSALYLCASSPGGRTDTQYFGPGTRLTVL.